These 30 T cell receptor beta chains were all obtained from the same sample, sequenced in a study of T cell repertoires in cytomegalovirus infection (dated by TCRdb to the late 2010s). Sequencing relied on an Illumina HiSeq 1500. Starting from the raw public reads, TCRdb applied fastp trimming at Q25, assembled clones with MiXCR and retained in-frame beta chains. Records with the same CDR3 protein are collapsed into one entry carrying the most frequent genes and DNA. This sample lists 680,000 or so distinct CDR3 sequences; less than 40% were detected once. 2.5% to 3.5% of the sample comes from the top ten. Sequencing was done on a sample of PBMCs. The source is a human donor in good health (CMV status not recorded). Some clones in this sample may be carry-over from other donors' samples.

The chain employs TRBV7-6 and TRBJ2-1, with 9 bases aligning to TRBD1. CDR1 and CDR2 from the germline V gene are SGHVS and FNYEAQ. The CDR3 covers 15 residues. Losses at the gene ends were 4 bases for V and 9 bases for J; bases not matched to a gene: 10. The CDR3 spells CASSYGTGSGSEQFF. CDR3 DNA: TGTGCCAGCAGCTACGGGACAGGGTCCGGGAGTGAGCAGTTCTTC.

The chain recombines TRBV14 with TRBJ1-1; a weak D match, TRBD1 (5 bases). Germline V gene sequence: CDR1 SGHDN, CDR2 FVKESK. Trimming cost V 0 bases and J 5 bases, with 13 bases left between them. This CDR3 region has 15 residues. The chain's CDR3 is CASSQDRGVGTEAFF. The CDR3 region has the DNA TGTGCCAGCAGCCAAGATCGGGGGGTAGGAACTGAAGCTTTCTTT.

The CDR3: CASTPGQLYNEQFF. In DNA form, the CDR3 reads TGTGCCAGCACCCCGGGACAGCTATACAATGAGCAGTTCTTC. The V and J genes are TRBV7-9 and TRBJ2-1; 7 bases align to TRBD1. The trim removed 7 bases at V and 4 bases at J, leaving 7 bases unmatched. This CDR3 contains 14 residues. Germline V CDR1 and CDR2: SEHNR, FQNEAQ (reference sequence). Using reference TRBV7-9 and TRBJ2-1 for the parts outside the CDR3, the full variable domain is DTGVSQNPRHKITKRGQNVTFRCDPISEHNRLYWYRQTLGQGPEFLTYFQNEAQLEKSRLLSDRFSAERPKGSFSTLEIQRTEQGDSAMYLCASTPGQLYNEQFFGPGTRLTVL.

This clonotype was detected ten times or more. This sequence joins TRBV7-2 and TRBJ2-7; D not certain. Germline V gives CDR1 SGHTA, CDR2 FQGNSA. V was trimmed by 0 bases and J by 0 bases, leaving 9 bases between them. The CDR3 is made up of 15 amino acids. This chain's CDR3 is CASSLAADSSYEQYF. CDR3 nucleotide sequence: TGTGCCAGCAGCTTAGCGGCCGATAGCTCCTACGAGCAGTACTTC.

The rearrangement links TRBV7-6 to TRBJ2-7, with D hard to call. Germline V gene lookup returns CDR1 SGHVS and CDR2 FNYEAQ. V lost 1 base, J lost 7 bases, and 14 bases lay in between. This CDR3 comprises 14 residues. DNA of the CDR3: TGTGCCAGCAGCTTAGATCGTTTGCGAGATGAGCAGTACTTC. Its translation: CASSLDRLRDEQYF.

This clonotype was detected only a few times. The chain joins TRBV7-6 to TRBJ1-1, with D unclear. Germline V gene lookup returns CDR1 SGHVS and CDR2 FNYEAQ. The CDR3 is 15 residues long. The V and J ends lost 6 bases and 2 bases respectively, with 16 bases between them. The CDR3 loop reads CASSDMTAYNTEAFF. The CDR3 DNA is TGTGCCAGCAGTGACATGACGGCTTATAACACTGAAGCTTTCTTT.

The genes are TRBV6-1 and TRBJ1-1; D gene uncertain. V lost 5 bases to trimming and J lost 1 base, with 8 bases between them. There are 13 residues in the CDR3. Germline CDR1 MNHNS, CDR2 SASEGT. CDR3 in amino acids: CASSYHTNTEAFF. CDR3 in DNA: TGTGCCAGCAGTTACCACACGAACACTGAAGCTTTCTTT.

The rearrangement links TRBV6-1 to TRBJ2-7; 8 nucleotides match TRBD1. V lost 3 bases and J lost 4; bases outside the gene matches: 8. Germline V gene sequence: CDR1 MNHNS, CDR2 SASEGT. The CDR3 sequence is 15 residues long. CDR3 sequence (DNA): TGTGCCAGCAGTGAGAGGCAGGGGGCCCCATACGAGCAGTACTTC. Amino acids: CASSERQGAPYEQYF.

In the case of this clonotype: A read error may be the cause here, since a much bigger clone is one base away. This rearrangement joins TRBV20-1 to TRBJ1-1, with D possibly being TRBD1 (6 bases). The germline V gene has CDR1 DFQATT and CDR2 SNEGSKA (reference sequence). Between the trimmed V and J ends, which lost 0 bases and 6 bases, there was a span of 20 bases. The CDR3 loop spans 16 amino acids. The chain's CDR3 is CSARDGVRGLGAEAFF. The CDR3 DNA follows: TGCAGTGCTAGAGATGGGGTAAGGGGGTTAGGCGCTGAAGCTTTCTTT.

The V gene is TRBV18, the J gene TRBJ2-4; either TRBD1 or TRBD2 may fit D (6 bases each). The CDR3 runs to 15 residues. The V gene lost 5 bases and the J gene lost 3 bases, with 14 bases spanning the gap. Germline assignment: CDR1 KGHSH and CDR2 LQKENI. The CDR3 DNA reads as TGTGCCAGCTCAACCTCCGGGGGCGTCAAAAACATTCAGTACTTC. Encoded protein: CASSTSGGVKNIQYF.

The chain employs TRBV6-6 and TRBJ1-2; D not certain. Trimming took off 6 bases at V and 10 bases at J, with 12 bases between the two ends. This CDR3 comprises 11 residues. Germline CDR1 is MNHNY and CDR2 is SVGAGI (reference sequence). CDR3 nucleotides: TGTGCCAGCAGCTCCGAGTTGTCCTACACCTTC. As protein: CASSSELSYTF.

This clonotype was detected only once. V gene TRBV7-9 combines with J gene TRBJ1-4, with no clear D. Trimming pared 2 bases from V and 8 bases from J, leaving 15 bases between. The germline CDR1 and CDR2 sequences are SEHNR and FQNEAQ (reference sequence). The length of the CDR3 is 15 residues. In DNA, the CDR3 is TGTGCCAGCAGCTTAATGGAACTACCAGGCGAAAAACTGTTTTTT. It codes for CASSLMELPGEKLFF.

The table lists this clonotype with a few counts. The genes are TRBV7-2 and TRBJ2-4, with D perhaps given as TRBD1 or TRBD2 (6 bases each). The ends were cut back, 4 bases at V and 0 bases at J, with 13 bases in the middle. Germline CDR1 and CDR2: SGHTA and FQGNSA. This CDR3 comprises 16 residues. The CDR3 DNA follows: TGTGCCAGCAGCTCCATCGGGGGCCCAGCCAAAAACATTCAGTACTTC. It specifies CASSSIGGPAKNIQYF.

The chain carries TRBV4-2 and TRBJ2-5; 7 bases fit TRBD2. The ends lost 4 bases at V and 4 bases at J; junction bases unmatched: 18. The CDR3 length is 18 residues. The germline V gene has CDR1 LGHNA and CDR2 YNFKEQ. CDR3 region: CASSPLTRRGSTGETQYF. The CDR3 DNA follows: TGTGCCAGCAGCCCCCTCACGCGGCGCGGGAGTACTGGAGAGACCCAGTACTTC.

Turning to this clonotype: At one of its ends the junction is not consistent with the germline gene, which may arise from a read error. The chain couples TRBV7-6 to TRBJ1-1, with 9 bases fitting TRBD1. The CDR3 loop spans 15 amino acids. CDR1 SGHVS and CDR2 FNYEAQ come from the germline V gene. This chain's CDR3 is CASSLDRGWDGEGFF. The CDR3 region has the DNA TGTGCCAGCAGCCTGGACAGGGGTTGGGATGGAGAAGGTTTCTTT.

On this clonotype: This may stem from a read error, because a much larger clone lies one nucleotide away. This chain uses TRBV7-2 with TRBJ2-3; D perhaps matches TRBD2 (5 bases). Germline CDR1 is SGHTA and CDR2 is FQGNSA. There are 17 residues in the CDR3. CDR3 nucleotides: TGTGCCAGCAGCTTACGAGGGCAGCGGTATAGCAGAGATACGCAGTATTTT. This gives the protein CASSLRGQRYSRDTQYF.

The V and J genes are TRBV20-1 and TRBJ2-6, with 7 bases fitting TRBD2. The CDR3 length is 17 residues. Looked up from germline, CDR1 is DFQATT and CDR2 is SNEGSKA (reference sequence). Trimming cost V 1 base and J 4 bases; bases outside gene matches: 10. The CDR3: CSARGRSGQGGANVLTF. CDR3 DNA: TGCAGTGCTAGAGGACGTAGCGGGCAGGGAGGGGCCAACGTCCTGACTTTC.

The genes are TRBV7-3 and TRBJ2-6; 7 bases are shared with TRBD2. CDR1 is SGHTA and CDR2 is FQGTGA in the germline V gene. CDR3 length: 17 residues. The ends lost 5 bases at V and 0 bases at J; junction bases unmatched: 7. The CDR3 loop is CASSLNGGGSGANVLTF. The DNA for the CDR3 is TGTGCCAGCAGCCTAAATGGCGGGGGCTCTGGGGCCAACGTCCTGACTTTC.

This clonotype has just a few counts. The chain recombines TRBV7-6 with TRBJ2-5; the D is unclear. The CDR3 consists of 12 residues. The V gene's germline CDR1 is SGHVS and CDR2 FNYEAQ. Trimming took off 5 bases at V and 5 bases at J, with 9 bases between the two ends. CDR3 nucleotides: TGTGCCAGCAGCACCAGAAGTGAGACCCAGTACTTC. Translated, it gives CASSTRSETQYF.

This clonotype was recorded at least ten times. CDR3 in DNA: TGCGCCAGCAGCCAAGCGGATCGGCTGAACACTGAAGCTTTCTTT. Translating gives CASSQADRLNTEAFF. The chain uses TRBV4-1 and TRBJ1-1, with no clear D. Trimming shortened V by 1 base and J by 0 bases, and 9 bases separated the two germline ends. The germline gives CDR1 MGHRA, CDR2 YSYEKL. The CDR3 has 15 amino acids.

For this clonotype: Without the conserved terminal phenylalanine or tryptophan, this CDR3 likely stems from a read error. The CDR3: CASSSLPSYEQYY. CDR3 nucleotide sequence: TGTGCCAGCAGCTCACTGCCCTCCTACGAGCAGTACTAC. V and J are TRBV7-2 and TRBJ2-7; D not certain. V dropped 4 bases and J dropped 0 bases, with 7 bases sitting between them. Germline CDR1 reads SGHTA; CDR2 reads FQGNSA. The CDR3 is made up of 13 amino acids.

This clonotype was counted between two and nine times. V usage is TRBV7-9 and J usage is TRBJ2-1, with a possible D match to TRBD2 (6 bases). The V end was cut by 0 bases, the J end by 5 bases, with 17 bases between. The CDR3 has 17 amino acids. Germline-derived CDR1 and CDR2 are SEHNR and FQNEAQ (reference sequence). CDR3 nucleotides: TGTGCCAGCAGCTTAGCGCGGGGCCTAGAAACAAACAATGAGCAGTTCTTC. Translating it yields CASSLARGLETNNEQFF.

The chain employs TRBV4-1 and TRBJ2-1, with 14 bases identical to TRBD2. There are 19 residues in the CDR3. Per germline, CDR1 MGHRA and CDR2 YSYEKL. Trimming cost V 0 bases and J 2 bases; bases outside gene matches: 6. The CDR3 sequence is CASSQDGLAGGSAYNEQFF. In DNA form, the CDR3 reads TGCGCCAGCAGCCAAGACGGACTAGCGGGAGGAAGCGCCTACAATGAGCAGTTCTTC.

This clonotype was seen more than once but under ten times. V usage is TRBV7-2 and J usage is TRBJ2-7, with 8 bases lining up with TRBD2. V trimming: 5 bases; J trimming: 0 bases; junction bases outside the gene matches: 6. Per germline, CDR1 SGHTA and CDR2 FQGNSA. The CDR3 is 15 amino acids. In DNA, the CDR3 is TGTGCCAGCAGCAAGACTAGCGTAAGCTCCTACGAGCAGTACTTC. The encoded protein is CASSKTSVSSYEQYF.

The rearrangement uses TRBV20-1 and TRBJ1-2, with D possibly matching TRBD1 (5 bases). The ends were cut back, 4 bases at V and 0 bases at J, with 18 bases in the middle. Looked up from germline, CDR1 is DFQATT and CDR2 is SNEGSKA (reference sequence). CDR3 length equals 16 residues. The CDR3 DNA sequence: TGCAGTGCTACATCTCACGGGGGGGGAGCTAACTATGGCTACACCTTC. Its translation is CSATSHGGGANYGYTF.

The chain has TRBV12-3 or TRBV12-4 and TRBJ2-1; possible D gene TRBD2, 5 bases. CDR3 size: 13 residues. V dropped 3 bases and J dropped 6 bases, with 9 bases sitting between them. CDR3 nucleotide sequence: TGTGCCAGCAGTTTTCGGACTGGCAATGAGCAGTTCTTC. This codes for CASSFRTGNEQFF.

The chain uses TRBV7-8 and TRBJ1-1; 7 bases are a match to TRBD1. CDR1 and CDR2 from the germline V gene are SGHVS and FQNEAQ. Trimming took 8 bases from V and 4 from J; bases not matched to a gene: 7. CDR3 length equals 13 residues. CDR3 region: CASSDRFSTEAFF. In nucleotides, the CDR3 is TGTGCCAGCTCGGACAGGTTTAGCACTGAAGCTTTCTTT.

This chain joins TRBV24-1 and TRBJ1-4, with D unresolved. The V and J ends lost 4 bases and 11 bases respectively, with 19 bases between them. The V gene's germline CDR1 is KGHDR and CDR2 SFDVKD. The length of the CDR3 is 15 residues. The CDR3, as DNA: TGTGCCACCAGTGACCCACGGGCCTTAAGAGGGAAACTGTTTTTT. Protein product: CATSDPRALRGKLFF.

The chain is built from TRBV6-5 and TRBJ1-4, with D unclear. V shed 2 bases and J shed 0 bases, with 10 bases lying between them. CDR1 MNHEY and CDR2 SVGAGI come from the germline V gene. CDR3 length equals 16 residues. The CDR3 bases are TGTGCCAGCAGTTACGGGCCGATCGCAACTAATGAAAAACTGTTTTTT. This gives the protein CASSYGPIATNEKLFF.

This clonotype turned up a few times. The chain has TRBV7-9 and TRBJ1-2; D possibly corresponds to TRBD1 (5 bases). Trimming took 4 bases from V and 0 from J, leaving 12 bases between them. The CDR3 has 15 residues. The V gene's germline CDR1 is SEHNR and CDR2 FQNEAQ (reference sequence). The CDR3 region has the DNA TGTGCCAGCAGCTCGACCAGGGTGTCTAACTATGGCTACACCTTC. It encodes CASSSTRVSNYGYTF.